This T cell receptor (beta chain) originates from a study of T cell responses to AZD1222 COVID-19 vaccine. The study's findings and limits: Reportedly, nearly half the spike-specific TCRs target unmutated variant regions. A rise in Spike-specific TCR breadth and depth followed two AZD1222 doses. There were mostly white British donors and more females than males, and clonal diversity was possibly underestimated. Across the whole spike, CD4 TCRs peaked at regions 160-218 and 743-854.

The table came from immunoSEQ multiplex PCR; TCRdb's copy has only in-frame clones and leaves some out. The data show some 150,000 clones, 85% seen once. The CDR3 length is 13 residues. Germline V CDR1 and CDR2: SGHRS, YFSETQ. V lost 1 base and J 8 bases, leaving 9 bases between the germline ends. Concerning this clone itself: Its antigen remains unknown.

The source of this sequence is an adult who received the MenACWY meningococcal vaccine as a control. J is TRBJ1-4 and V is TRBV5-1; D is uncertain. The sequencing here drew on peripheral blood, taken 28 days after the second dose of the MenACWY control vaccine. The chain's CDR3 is CASSLRSSEKLFF. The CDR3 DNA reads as TGCGCCAGCAGCTTGAGATCGTCAGAAAAACTGTTTTTT.